These T cell receptor beta chains were read from a single sample in a study of OX40 agonist ivuxolimab in advanced cancers. Measured with immunoSEQ multiplex PCR; TCRdb has only the in-frame clones, and not every one. Altogether 60,000 to 85,000 clones are present, about 87% being singletons, with the ten largest covering approximately 0.54%. Sequenced here: CD4+ or CD8+ T cells sorted from blood, sampled in a trial of the OX40 agonist ivuxolimab. These receptors came from an adult with an advanced solid tumor such as melanoma, head and neck, liver or kidney cancer. Each CDR3 is given with its conserved first and last residue. D genes are given only for firm matches. Clone sizes are given selectively: once, few, many, or a class where the clone is expanded.

NA,TRBJ2-1,TRBV27,NA,TGTGCCAGCAGTCCAGACAGAAGGGTGCAGTTCTTC,CASSPDRRVQFF
few,TRBJ1-2,TRBV6-1,NA,TGTGCCAGCAGTGAATATGACAGGAACTATGGCTACACCTTC,CASSEYDRNYGYTF
NA,TRBJ1-1,TRBV5-1,NA,TGCGCCAGCAGGGTAGGAAGGGGTGACACTGAAGCTTTCTTT,CASRVGRGDTEAFF
NA,TRBJ2-5,TRBV27,NA,TGTGCCAGCAGTTCCCGGGGGCTCCAGCTCCAAGAGACCCAGTACTTC,CASSSRGLQLQETQYF
medium-sized,TRBJ1-6,TRBV4-1,TRBD1,TGCGCCAGCAGCCAAGGCCTCCGGGACAGGAATTCACCCCTCCACTTT,CASSQGLRDRNSPLHF
NA,TRBJ1-4,TRBV6-5,NA,TGTGCCAGCAGTTCCTCGAGGGCAACTAATGAAAAACTGTTTTTT,CASSSSRATNEKLFF
NA,TRBJ2-1,TRBV6-5,NA,TGTGCCAGCAAGGAGGGCAGCTCCTACAATGAGCAGTTCTTC,CASKEGSSYNEQFF
NA,TRBJ2-1,TRBV18,NA,TGTGCCAGCTCCGGGACAAAGGGCTACAATGAGCAGTTCTTC,CASSGTKGYNEQFF
NA,TRBJ2-7,TRBV11-2,TRBD1,TGTGCCAGCAGCTTAAGTGACAGGGTATCCGAGCAGTACTTC,CASSLSDRVSEQYF
NA,TRBJ2-1,TRBV29-1,TRBD1,TGCAGCGTTTCCAAGCCCGGGGGGACAGGGAGGAATGAGCAGTTCTTC,CSVSKPGGTGRNEQFF
NA,TRBJ1-5,TRBV7-2,NA,TGTGCCAGCAGCTCCCCGGGCTACCAGCCCCAGCATTTT,CASSSPGYQPQHF
NA,TRBJ1-1,TRBV19,NA,TGTGCCAGTAGTACCAAGGACGCCGTGGGGGCTTTCTTT,CASSTKDAVGAFF
NA,TRBJ1-5,TRBV4-1,NA,TGCGCCAGCAGCCAAGGCGAGACTTGGGGAAACCGGCAGCCCCAGCATTTT,CASSQGETWGNRQPQHF
NA,TRBJ1-2,TRBV9,NA,TGTGCCAGCAGCGTAGTCTCTGGGGGCGGCTACACCTTC,CASSVVSGGGYTF
NA,TRBJ2-3,TRBV7-2,NA,TGTGCCAGCAGCTTCACAGATACGCAGTATTTT,CASSFTDTQYF
NA,TRBJ2-1,TRBV7-9,TRBD2,TGTGCCAGCAGCTTAGGTCTAGCGGACAATGAGCAGTTCTTC,CASSLGLADNEQFF
NA,TRBJ2-7,TRBV27,NA,TGTGCCAGCAGCCGGGACGGAATGGGGGAGCAGTACTTC,CASSRDGMGEQYF
NA,TRBJ2-7,TRBV19,NA,TGTGCCAGTAGTAACCGGGACATGTACGAGCAGTACTTC,CASSNRDMYEQYF
NA,TRBJ1-5,TRBV6-1,NA,TGTGCCAGCAGTGGACGGGGGTTCGACGGCAATCAGCCCCAGCATTTT,CASSGRGFDGNQPQHF
NA,TRBJ2-7,TRBV7-9,NA,TGTGCCAGCCGACGGGGCGAGACCTACGAGCAGTACTTC,CASRRGETYEQYF
NA,TRBJ2-6,TRBV15,NA,TGTGCCACCAGCAGAATCCCGACAGCATCTGGGGCCAACGTCCTGACTTTC,CATSRIPTASGANVLTF
NA,TRBJ2-5,TRBV25-1,NA,TGTGCCAGCACCTCGACCCACCCCCAAGAGACCCAGTACTTC,CASTSTHPQETQYF
few,TRBJ1-2,TRBV19,NA,TGTGCCAGTAGTATCGGGCAGGGAGGGCATGGCTACACCTTC,CASSIGQGGHGYTF
once,TRBJ2-7,TRBV11-3,TRBD1,TGTGCCAGCAGCCAGGGACAGGCCTACGAGCAGTACTTC,CASSQGQAYEQYF
NA,TRBJ1-1,TRBV7-8,NA,TGTGCCAGCAGCTCAGACCTTCGCAGCCGGAACACTGAAGCTTTCTTT,CASSSDLRSRNTEAFF
once,TRBJ1-1,TRBV5-1,NA,TGCGCCAGCAGCTTGTCTCCAGTCGGGCCCATGAACACTGAAGCTTTCTTT,CASSLSPVGPMNTEAFF